This TCR beta chain was recovered during a study of blood T cell repertoires in COVID-19 (dated by TCRdb to about 2020). Some background on the complete study: The collaborator samples originated in the United States, Italy and Spain and spanned the acute and convalescent phases of COVID-19. The prospective study material was composed of cDNA or gDNA derived from T cells, B-cell-depleted T cells, or PBMCs. Subjects who had been exposed to COVID-19, were actively infected with it, or had recovered from it provided the deeply sampled blood TCRbeta repertoires that made up the dataset. The repertoires were made available in a free public database intended to serve as a resource for research on the immune response to SARS-CoV-2. Samples were obtained from the ongoing ImmuneRACE study (first 160 participants) and from about 1,300 subjects provided by 6 global collaborators. Nearly every sample came with metadata listing a de-identified subject ID, COVID-19 status, age in years and sex. Where available, HLA class I and class II types were taken from metadata supplied by the sample provider and were not determined by assay-based typing.

What the authors observed across the whole study: The amount of clinical and demographic metadata varied by source and participant and was provided uncurated.

TCRbeta CDR3 regions were amplified from genomic DNA by means of the immunoSEQ Assay, a bias-controlled multiplex PCR. The source study handled its data this way. The number of nucleated cells in each sample was estimated from the amplification of reference gene primers within the assay. To quantify the absolute abundance of each unique TCRbeta CDR3 rearrangement, sequence reads were collapsed and filtered. For each sample, productive Simpson clonality was calculated by taking the square root of Simpson's diversity index across productive rearrangements. TCRdb took over this immuneACCESS table, retaining in-frame rearrangements with V and J assigned. Such tables are incomplete; in checked studies, under half of the missing clones stem from an unresolved V gene, and the remainder is unexplained. That table gives V, J and clone size, and the DNA gave D and trimming. Present in this sample are 150,000 or so clones, approximately 88% of which were seen just once. The biggest ten clones account for 1.5% to 2% of the sample.

Regarding this clone: Its antigen target is currently unknown. No much larger clone exists at a distance of one base, and base qualities are not known.

The germline V gene specifies SGHTA as CDR1 and FQGNSA as CDR2. Spanning cysteine to phenylalanine, the CDR3 consists of 14 amino acids. Just CDR3 DNA is preserved here, 42 bases in frame from base 1. V was cut back by 3 bases and J by 4 bases, leaving a gap of 12 bases between them. The collaborating institutions used their own protocols to collect whole blood in K2EDTA tubes. For TCRbeta analysis, collaborators shipped samples as frozen whole blood, isolated PBMCs, or DNA extracted from either of those sample types. This TCR was sampled from a woman in her fifties or sixties with acute or convalescent COVID-19. Sequenced material: peripheral blood. The V and J genes are TRBV7-2 and TRBJ1-2; possibly the D gene is TRBD1, per 5 matching bases. Here is the DNA: TGTGCCAGCAGCTTCACCCCCCAGGGCTATGGCTACACCTTC. The resulting protein is CASSFTPQGYGYTF.